This TCR beta chain stems from a study of blood T cell repertoires in COVID-19. This clone was seen a few times. V was trimmed by 2 bases and J by 1 base, leaving 3 bases between them. The CDR3 runs 13 residues. Germline lookup yields CDR1 MGHRA and CDR2 YSYEKL. Produced via immunoSEQ multiplex PCR; TCRdb's table is partial and in-frame only. Of 150,000 or so clones in the sample, around four fifths were seen once. The sequencing sample was made of peripheral blood. The J gene is TRBJ1-3, the V gene TRBV4-1; D unclear. The source is a human donor in a cohort sampled during active COVID-19. The CDR3 protein is CASSQHSGNTIYF. In DNA form, the CDR3 reads TGCGCCAGCAGCCAACATTCTGGAAACACCATATATTTT.